The clone carrying this TCR beta chain was recorded a few times. The data were taken from a study of T-cell reconstitution after alpha-beta-depleted transplantation in children. The CDR3 spans 16 residues. The V and J ends lost 5 bases and 3 bases respectively, with 17 bases between them. Germline V gene data show CDR1 as LGHDT and CDR2 as YNNKEL (reference sequence). Unique molecular identifiers were used to barcode this TCRbeta library. TCRdb re-called the PCR reads through MiXCR, storing one row per CDR3 protein. The table includes about 540,000 distinct CDR3 sequences, about a sixth detected once.

The source is a human donor who donated a stem cell graft to a child with acute lymphoblastic leukemia. J is TRBJ2-1 and V is TRBV3-1, with D possibly called TRBD1 or TRBD2 (5 bases each). The material was PBMCs from the stem cell graft donor, obtained from the stem cell graft. DNA of the CDR3: TGTGCCAGCAGCGCCCCCGGGACCCCCGGCTACAATGAGCAGTTCTTC. This codes for CASSAPGTPGYNEQFF.